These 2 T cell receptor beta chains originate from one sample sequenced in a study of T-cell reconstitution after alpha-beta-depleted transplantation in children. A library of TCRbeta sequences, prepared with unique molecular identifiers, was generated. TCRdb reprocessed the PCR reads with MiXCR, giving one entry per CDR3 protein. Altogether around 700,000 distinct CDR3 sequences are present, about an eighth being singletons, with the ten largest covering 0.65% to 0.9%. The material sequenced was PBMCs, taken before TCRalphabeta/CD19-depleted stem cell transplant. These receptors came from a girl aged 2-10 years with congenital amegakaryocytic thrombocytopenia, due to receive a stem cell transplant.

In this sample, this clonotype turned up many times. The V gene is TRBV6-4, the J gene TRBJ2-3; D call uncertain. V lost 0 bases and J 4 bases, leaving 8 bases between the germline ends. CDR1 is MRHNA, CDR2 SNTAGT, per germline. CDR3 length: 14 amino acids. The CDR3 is CASSDSSGADTQYF. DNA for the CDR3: TGTGCCAGCAGTGACTCGTCCGGTGCAGATACGCAGTATTTT.

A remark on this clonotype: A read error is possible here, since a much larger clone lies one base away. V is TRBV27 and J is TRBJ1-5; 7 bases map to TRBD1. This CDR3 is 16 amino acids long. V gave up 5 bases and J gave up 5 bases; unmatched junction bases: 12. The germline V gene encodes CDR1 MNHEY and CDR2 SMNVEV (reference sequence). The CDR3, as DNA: TGTGCCAGCAGTCGGACAGGTTCGCGGGTCTATCAGCCCCAGCATTTT. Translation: CASSRTGSRVYQPQHF.